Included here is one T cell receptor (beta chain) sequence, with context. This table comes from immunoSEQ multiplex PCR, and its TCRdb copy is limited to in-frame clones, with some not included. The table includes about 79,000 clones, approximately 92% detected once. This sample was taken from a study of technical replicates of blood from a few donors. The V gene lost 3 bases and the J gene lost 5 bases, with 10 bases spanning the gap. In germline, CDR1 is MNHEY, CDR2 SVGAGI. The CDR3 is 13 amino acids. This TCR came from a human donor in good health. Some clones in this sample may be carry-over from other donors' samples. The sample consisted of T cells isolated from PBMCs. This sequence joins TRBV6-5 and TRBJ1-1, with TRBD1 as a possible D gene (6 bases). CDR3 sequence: CASSYGGATEAFF. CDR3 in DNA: TGTGCCAGCAGTTATGGGGGGGCGACTGAAGCTTTCTTT.